The source of this T cell receptor beta chain is a study of blood T cell repertoires in COVID-19 (dated by TCRdb to about 2020). Looking at the study overall: Samples covering the acute and convalescent phases of COVID-19 were provided by collaborators in the United States, Italy and Spain. The material from the prospective study consisted of cDNA or gDNA derived from T cells, B-cell-depleted T cells, or PBMCs. The dataset comprised deeply sampled blood TCRbeta repertoires from subjects exposed to, actively infected with, or recovered from COVID-19. A freely available public database, intended as a resource for researchers studying the immune response to SARS-CoV-2, is where the repertoires were released. The samples were drawn from the first 160 participants of the ongoing ImmuneRACE study and from roughly 1,300 subjects provided by 6 global collaborators. The sample metadata nearly always contained a de-identified subject ID, COVID-19 status, age in years and sex. Where available, HLA class I and class II types were taken from metadata supplied by the sample provider and were not determined by assay-based typing.

As for this clone: Its target antigen remains unknown. Base-call qualities are not available, and no considerably larger clone is one nucleotide away.

Beyond this particular receptor, the publication reports: The quantity of clinical and demographic metadata differed by source and by participant and was supplied without curation.

TCRbeta CDR3 regions were amplified from genomic DNA by means of the immunoSEQ Assay, a bias-controlled multiplex PCR. The study's processing was this. Nucleated cell counts per sample were estimated from amplification of reference gene primers within the assay. Sequence reads were collapsed and filtered to measure the absolute abundance of every unique TCRbeta CDR3 rearrangement. Productive Simpson clonality was computed per sample as the square root of Simpson's diversity index over productive rearrangements. TCRdb carries this immuneACCESS record with in-frame sequences only. Its versions omit some clonotypes, under half of them owing to an unresolved V gene in the studies checked, with the rest unexplained. For V, J and clone size, that table is used; D and trimming come from the DNA. This sample is represented by some 260,000 clones; 88% of them were singletons. Clones ranked in the top ten supply just under 1% of the sample.

V loses 6 bases, J loses 9 bases, and the germline ends lie 27 bases apart. The CDR3 spans 16 residues, from the cysteine through the phenylalanine. The only DNA kept is the CDR3, 48 bases in frame from the first base. Via the germline V gene, CDR1 is SGHRS and CDR2 YFSETQ. Samples from volunteer blood donors who had recovered from COVID-19 were contributed by a second Seattle source. Whole blood was collected in K2EDTA tubes by collaborating institutions according to the institutions' own protocols. For TCRbeta analysis, collaborator samples were shipped as frozen whole blood, as isolated PBMCs, or as DNA extracted from either sample type.

The rearrangement joined TRBV5-1 to TRBJ2-5, with TRBD2 perhaps the D gene, on 7 matching bases. The specimen sequenced was peripheral blood. This TCR was sampled from a woman in her forties who had recovered from COVID-19. The sequence in DNA is TGCGCCAGCAACCCCGGGGCGGGGGCTCCCCATGAGCCCCAGTACTTC. This codes for CASNPGAGAPHEPQYF.